These 25 T cell receptor beta chains came from one sample sequenced in a study of CD4 T cells in relation to SARS-CoV-2 and coronaviruses. The protocol was immunoSEQ multiplex PCR, while the TCRdb copy is restricted to in-frame clones and leaves out a portion. The table records around 62,000 clones, roughly 93% of them present only once. The unexposed donors gave CD4+ T cells in about 2011-2018, prior to COVID-19. Sequencing input: naive CD4+ T cells from PBMCs. The subset denotes: naive CD4+ T cells isolated by negative enrichment. These TCRs come from a human donor in good health.

J is TRBJ2-1 and V is TRBV13, with 11 bases lining up with TRBD1. Germline CDR1 PRHDT, CDR2 FYEKMQ (reference sequence). CDR3 size: 14 residues. V shed 5 bases, J shed 6 bases, and the junction held 3 bases outside the gene matches. The CDR3 bases are TGTGCCAGCAGCCGCGGGACAGGGGGCAATGAGCAGTTCTTC. It yields the protein CASSRGTGGNEQFF.

The J gene is TRBJ1-1, the V gene TRBV27; D call uncertain. This CDR3 spans 14 amino acids. V was cut by 5 bases and J by 4 bases, with 14 bases left in between. Germline V gene data show CDR1 as MNHEY and CDR2 as SMNVEV (reference sequence). The CDR3 sequence is CASSLRQWGTEAFF. CDR3 nucleotides: TGTGCCAGCAGTCTCAGGCAGTGGGGCACTGAAGCTTTCTTT.

In this sample, this clone turned up once. The chain couples TRBV27 to TRBJ2-3; 9 bases align to TRBD2. This CDR3 is built from 17 residues. Germline assignment: CDR1 MNHEY and CDR2 SMNVEV (reference sequence). The junction had 4 bases not matched to a gene; V was cut back by 0 bases and J by 0 bases. CDR3 sequence: CASSLSSLAGSTDTQYF. CDR3 coding DNA: TGTGCCAGCAGTTTATCGTCTCTAGCGGGGAGCACAGATACGCAGTATTTT.

In nucleotides, the CDR3 is TGTGCCAGCAGCATGAGACAAAACGGGGAGCTGTTTTTT. Amino acid sequence: CASSMRQNGELFF. V usage is TRBV9 and J usage is TRBJ2-2; no reliable D call. V lost 4 bases and J lost 7, with 11 bases in between. Germline V lookup: CDR1 SGDLS, CDR2 YYNGEE. The CDR3 spans 13 residues.

This clone was observed a few times. V is TRBV25-1 and J is TRBJ2-7; possibly TRBD2 for D (6 bases). Per the germline V gene, CDR1 is MGHDK and CDR2 is SYGVNS. V was shortened by 2 bases and J by 6 bases, with 14 bases between the two germline ends. This CDR3 has 14 amino acids. The CDR3 sequence is CASSETGGGIEQYF. CDR3 DNA sequence: TGTGCCAGCAGTGAAACGGGTGGCGGGATCGAGCAGTACTTC.

The chain is built from TRBV28 and TRBJ2-7; 12 nucleotides match TRBD1. V gave up 7 bases and J gave up 5 bases; unmatched junction bases: 18. Germline V CDR1 and CDR2: MDHEN, SYDVKM. The CDR3 has 18 residues. CDR3 in DNA: TGTGCCAGCATTGACCGGGACAGGGGGCGCATCGTCGGGAACGAGCAGTACTTC. Its protein is CASIDRDRGRIVGNEQYF.

CDR3 sequence: CASSQVLGGNQPQHF. Written as DNA, the CDR3 is TGTGCCAGCAGCCAAGTACTAGGGGGGAATCAGCCCCAGCATTTT. The chain is built from TRBV3-1 (or the pseudogene TRBV3-2) and TRBJ1-5; tentatively, D is TRBD1 (6 bases). This CDR3 is 15 amino acids long. V lost 1 base, J lost 4 bases, and 11 bases lay in between. In germline, CDR1 is LGHDT, CDR2 YNNKEL (reference sequence).

This chain uses TRBV7-9 with TRBJ1-6; tentatively, D is TRBD1 (5 bases). This CDR3 spans 14 amino acids. Germline V gene lookup returns CDR1 SEHNR and CDR2 FQNEAQ (reference sequence). Deletions cut 1 base from V and 9 bases from J, with 10 bases between. CDR3 residues: CASSLVGVFSPLHF. CDR3 coding DNA: TGTGCCAGCAGCTTAGTAGGGGTTTTTTCACCCCTCCACTTT.

This clone was recorded only once. The rearrangement joins TRBV7-3 to TRBJ2-3, with D possibly called TRBD1 or TRBD2 (5 bases each). The V and J ends lost 1 base and 5 bases respectively, with 16 bases between them. The germline CDR1 and CDR2 sequences are SGHTA and FQGTGA. This CDR3 has 16 amino acids. The CDR3 DNA reads as TGTGCCAGCAGCTTAATGCGTTGGGACCGTGAAGATACGCAGTATTTT. This sequence encodes CASSLMRWDREDTQYF.

The rearrangement links TRBV28 to TRBJ1-2, with 9 bases lining up with TRBD1. The V and J ends lost 4 bases and 3 bases, in that order; junction bases with no gene match: 6. In germline, CDR1 is MDHEN, CDR2 SYDVKM. This CDR3 is built from 15 residues. CDR3 in DNA: TGTGCCAGCAGTTACATTGACAGGGGGGACTATGGCTACACCTTC. The encoded protein is CASSYIDRGDYGYTF.

The chain links TRBV28 to TRBJ1-5; tentatively, D is TRBD1 (5 bases). CDR1 is MDHEN and CDR2 is SYDVKM in the germline V gene. V was trimmed by 7 bases and J by 0 bases, leaving 13 bases between them. CDR3 size: 15 residues. The CDR3 DNA is TGTGCCAGCAATTCACCGGACACTAGCAATCAGCCCCAGCATTTT. Protein sequence: CASNSPDTSNQPQHF.

The J gene is TRBJ2-1, the V gene TRBV12-5; 14 nucleotides align to TRBD2. CDR1 and CDR2 (germline): LGHNT, FRNRAP. Unmatched junction bases numbered 10, after V lost 7 bases and J lost 14 bases. CDR3 length: 14 residues. CDR3 region: CASAPGTSGSGEFF. CDR3 in DNA: TGTGCTAGTGCCCCCGGGACTAGCGGGAGTGGGGAGTTCTTC.

The chain couples TRBV5-4 to TRBJ2-1; D uncertain. V was trimmed by 3 bases and J by 8 bases, leaving 18 bases between them. This CDR3 contains 15 residues. CDR1 and CDR2 (germline): SGHNT, YYREEE (reference sequence). The CDR3 spells CASSSDPNPPYEQFF. DNA of the CDR3: TGTGCCAGCAGCTCGGACCCTAACCCTCCATATGAGCAGTTCTTC.

V gene TRBV7-3 combines with J gene TRBJ1-1, with D possibly matching TRBD1 (5 bases). V lost 2 bases and J lost 4, with 8 bases in between. Looked up from germline, CDR1 is SGHTA and CDR2 is FQGTGA. CDR3 length: 13 residues. CDR3 nucleotide sequence: TGTGCCAGCAGCTTAGACAGATCCACTGAAGCTTTCTTT. Protein product: CASSLDRSTEAFF.

This clone was recorded once. V and J are TRBV6-5 and TRBJ2-2; D is unclear. This CDR3 has 16 residues. Deletions cut 2 bases from V and 1 base from J, with 11 bases between. Germline CDR1 reads MNHEY; CDR2 reads SVGAGI. The CDR3 coding sequence is TGTGCCAGCAGTTACCCGGCCAATCGGAACACCGGGGAGCTGTTTTTT. The encoded protein is CASSYPANRNTGELFF.

The chain employs TRBV21-1 and TRBJ2-5; TRBD2 is taken as the D call from the table, unchecked against the DNA. TRBV21-1 counts as a pseudogene. The CDR3 is 16 residues long. CDR3 loop: CASSGGREGSAETQYF. The DNA for the CDR3 is TGTGCCAGCAGCGGAGGAAGGGAAGGGTCCGCGGAGACCCAGTACTTC.

The chain uses TRBV30 and TRBJ2-1; TRBD1 matches at 8 bases. V trimming: 5 bases; J trimming: 7 bases; junction bases outside the gene matches: 4. CDR1 GTSNPN and CDR2 SVGIG come from the germline V gene (reference sequence). This CDR3 has 12 amino acids. The CDR3 loop is CAWGGQGNEQFF. In DNA, the CDR3 is TGTGCCTGGGGAGGACAGGGAAATGAGCAGTTCTTC.

V gene TRBV23-1 combines with J gene TRBJ2-3, with TRBD2 matching 9 bases. TRBV23-1 is an open reading frame whose function is uncertain. The CDR3 runs to 19 residues. V dropped 4 bases and J dropped 7; count of bases not matched to a gene: 21. The CDR3 sequence: CASSLPSRRGREGHYTQYF. The CDR3 coding sequence is TGCGCCAGCAGTCTCCCCTCCCGTCGAGGGCGGGAGGGCCATTATACGCAGTATTTT.

The rearrangement uses TRBV28 and TRBJ2-1; D remains ambiguous. V was clipped by 5 bases and J by 4 bases, with 3 bases between them. Germline-derived CDR1 and CDR2 are MDHEN and SYDVKM. The CDR3 covers 11 residues. CDR3 nucleotide sequence: TGTGCCAGCAGTCGATACAATGAGCAGTTCTTC. Amino acid sequence: CASSRYNEQFF.

The chain couples TRBV27 to TRBJ2-7; 9 nucleotides match TRBD2. CDR1 and CDR2 (germline): MNHEY, SMNVEV (reference sequence). Trimming removed 6 bases from V and 1 base from J; junction bases left unmatched: 13. This CDR3 has 17 residues. DNA for the CDR3: TGTGCCAGCAGCCCTCCCGCTCTAGCGGGAAGGTCCTACGAGCAGTACTTC. Its protein product is CASSPPALAGRSYEQYF.

This chain uses TRBV5-6 with TRBJ2-7; a possible D gene is TRBD2 (6 bases). Trimming shortened V by 4 bases and J by 1 base, and 15 bases separated the two germline ends. This CDR3 spans 15 amino acids. Germline loops: CDR1 SGHDT, CDR2 YYEEEE. Here the CDR3 DNA reads TGTGCCAGCAGCCAGGTTACTAGCCCTTCCTACGAGCAGTACTTC. This gives the protein CASSQVTSPSYEQYF.

The chain couples TRBV5-1 to TRBJ2-3; D possibly corresponds to TRBD2 (6 bases). CDR3 length: 14 amino acids. V was cut by 2 bases and J by 2 bases, with 9 bases left in between. The germline V gene has CDR1 SGHRS and CDR2 YFSETQ. The CDR3, as DNA: TGCGCCAGCAGCTTTGGAGGGGTCACAGATACGCAGTATTTT. Its translation: CASSFGGVTDTQYF.

This sequence joins TRBV6-1 and TRBJ2-2, with TRBD1 as a possible D gene (6 bases). The germline V gene has CDR1 MNHNS and CDR2 SASEGT. The CDR3 spans 16 residues. Trimming removed 2 bases at V and 0 bases at J, with 10 bases between. This CDR3 reads CASSEPTGANTGELFF. The CDR3 DNA sequence: TGTGCCAGCAGTGAACCGACAGGAGCGAACACCGGGGAGCTGTTTTTT.

The chain uses TRBV6-6 and TRBJ1-2; 7 bases agree with TRBD1. This CDR3 has 15 residues. Germline V gene sequence: CDR1 MNHNY, CDR2 SVGAGI (reference sequence). After removal of 5 bases from V and 4 bases from J, the junction contained 10 bases not matched to a gene. CDR3 sequence reads: CASSDRQGGSYGYTF. CDR3 bases: TGTGCCAGCAGTGACCGACAGGGAGGGAGCTATGGCTACACCTTC.

This clone was detected once. This rearrangement joins TRBV4-1 to TRBJ2-7; D remains ambiguous. This CDR3 is built from 15 residues. From germline, CDR1 is MGHRA and CDR2 YSYEKL. V was pared by 0 bases and J by 4 bases, with 13 bases between. The CDR3 protein is CASSQEPASPYEQYF. DNA for the CDR3: TGCGCCAGCAGCCAAGAACCGGCTAGTCCGTACGAGCAGTACTTC.